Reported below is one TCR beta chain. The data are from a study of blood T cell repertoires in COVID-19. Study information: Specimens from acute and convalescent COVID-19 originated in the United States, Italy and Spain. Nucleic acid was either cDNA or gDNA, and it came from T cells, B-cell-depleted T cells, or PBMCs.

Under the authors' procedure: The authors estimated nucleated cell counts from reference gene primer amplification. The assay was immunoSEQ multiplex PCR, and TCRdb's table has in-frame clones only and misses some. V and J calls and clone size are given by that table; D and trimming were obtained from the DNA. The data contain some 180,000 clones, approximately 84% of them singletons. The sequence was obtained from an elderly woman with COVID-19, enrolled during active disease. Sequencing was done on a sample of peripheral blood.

CDR3 coding DNA: TGTGCCAGCAGTTACTCGATAGCCGAGCAGTACTTC. Its protein is CASSYSIAEQYF. The chain joins TRBV6-5 to TRBJ2-7, with D unclear. The CDR3 covers 12 residues. CDR1 and CDR2 (germline): MNHEY, SVGAGI. The germline V and J ends were trimmed by 0 bases and 6 bases, with 6 bases remaining between them.